This is a list of T cell receptor beta chains from one sample in a study of blood T cells in healthy people across ages. TCRdb recomputed calls from the 5' RACE reads with MiXCR, one row per CDR3 protein. Here the sample spans just over 1 million distinct CDR3 sequences, less than 50% being singletons. Sequenced material: blood. These receptors all stem from a woman aged 55-69 years in good health. CDR3s include the opening cysteine and the closing phenylalanine or tryptophan. The order of the fields is clone size, J gene, V gene, D gene, CDR3 DNA, CDR3 protein. A D gene is named only where the DNA matches it firmly. Rows give clone size only sometimes, using once, few, many, or a class for an expanded clone.

.,TRBJ2-1,TRBV9,TRBD2,TGTGCCAGCAGCCGGACTAGCGGGAGTGTCTACAATGAGCAGTTCTTC,CASSRTSGSVYNEQFF
few,TRBJ2-4,TRBV6-6,.,TGTGCCAGCAAATCAGGGGCTGGGAACATTCAGTACTTC,CASKSGAGNIQYF
few,TRBJ2-7,TRBV29-1,TRBD2,TGCAGCGTTGAAGTTGCGGGGGTTTACGAGCAGTACTTC,CSVEVAGVYEQYF
.,TRBJ2-3,TRBV5-1,.,TGCGCCAGCAGCTTGGGTCCGGAGGATCCGCAGTATTTT,CASSLGPEDPQYF
.,TRBJ2-3,TRBV3-1,TRBD2,TGTGCCAGCAGCACAAGACTAGCATCTAGCACAGATACGCAGTATTTT,CASSTRLASSTDTQYF
few,TRBJ2-7,TRBV5-8,TRBD2,TGTGCCAGCAGCTTGGCCGGTGTGGCTAGCGGAGCCTACAATGAGCAGTACTTC,CASSLAGVASGAYNEQYF
many,TRBJ2-6,TRBV6-5,TRBD1,TGTGCCAGCAGTACCCCGGGACAGTACCGCTCTGGGGCCAACGTCCTGACTTTC,CASSTPGQYRSGANVLTF
.,TRBJ2-7,TRBV2,.,TGTGCCAGCAGTGATTTATGGGACACTTACTACGAGCAGTACTTC,CASSDLWDTYYEQYF
once,TRBJ2-1,TRBV30,TRBD2,TGTGCCTGGAGTCTCGGACTAGCGGCTGACAATGAGCAGTTCTTC,CAWSLGLAADNEQFF
.,TRBJ1-2,TRBV9,.,TGTGCCAGCAGCGGACGACAGGTTTCTAGTCCACATGGCTACACCTTC,CASSGRQVSSPHGYTF
few,TRBJ2-5,TRBV4-1,TRBD2,TGCGCCAGCAGCCAAGAGGATAGCGGGAGTAGGGAGCAGTACTTC,CASSQEDSGSREQYF
.,TRBJ2-2,TRBV6-6,.,TGTGCCAGCAGTTACGCACCTTTGACCGGGGAGCTGTTTTTT,CASSYAPLTGELFF
many,TRBJ2-3,TRBV29-1,TRBD2,TGCAGCGTTCGACTAGCTGGAGATACGCAGTATTTT,CSVRLAGDTQYF
few,TRBJ2-2,TRBV9,TRBD1,TGTGCCAGCGGACAGGGGAGCGGGGAGCTGTTTTTT,CASGQGSGELFF
few,TRBJ2-5,TRBV20-1,.,TGCAGTGCTACAGGGGAAGGGGAAACCCAAGAGACCCAGTACTTC,CSATGEGETQETQYF
few,TRBJ2-1,TRBV25-1,TRBD1,TGTGCCAGCAGTGATATAAGGGACAGGTACAATGAGCAGTTCTTC,CASSDIRDRYNEQFF
.,TRBJ2-2,TRBV10-1,.,TGCGCCAGCAGTGAGTCGCTCAGAGAGACCGGGGAGCTGTTTTTT,CASSESLRETGELFF
.,TRBJ2-2,TRBV24-1,TRBD2,TGTGCCACCAGTGATTTGCTAGCGGGAGAAACCGGGGAGCTGTTTTTT,CATSDLLAGETGELFF
.,TRBJ1-5,TRBV10-3,.,TGTGCCATCGGGGCGTCAGGGACCCACAATCAGCCCCAGCATTTT,CAIGASGTHNQPQHF
.,TRBJ2-5,TRBV29-1,TRBD1,TGCAGCGGTTACGTTTTGGGACAGGGGCTTGGAGAGACCCAGTACTTC,CSGYVLGQGLGETQYF
few,TRBJ2-7,TRBV27,.,TGTGCCAGCAGTATCGCGGGGAACAGGGCCTACGAGCAGTACTTC,CASSIAGNRAYEQYF
.,TRBJ2-1,TRBV27,.,TGTGCCGCAGGGTCAAATCTCCCGACCCTCCGGGACGAGCAGTTCTTC,CAAGSNLPTLRDEQFF
.,TRBJ1-4,TRBV20-1,TRBD1,TGCAGTGCTGAATACCAGGGGGCCGGCGAAAAACTGTTTTTT,CSAEYQGAGEKLFF
.,TRBJ2-1,TRBV9,TRBD2,TGTGCCAGCAGCGTAGACGGGGGGGGCGGCAATGAGCAGTTCTTC,CASSVDGGGGNEQFF
.,TRBJ1-1,TRBV7-3,TRBD1,TGTGCCAGCAGCTCCCCGGGACAGGAAGCTTTCTTT,CASSSPGQEAFF
.,TRBJ2-7,TRBV20-1,TRBD2,TGCAGTGCTAGAGATACGGCGGGGGAATCCTACGAGCAGTACTTC,CSARDTAGESYEQYF
.,TRBJ1-2,TRBV10-3,TRBD1,TGTGCCATCAGTGTCAGGACAGGGGATGGCTACACCTTC,CAISVRTGDGYTF
.,TRBJ2-7,TRBV4-2,TRBD2,TGTGCCAGCAGCCAATCTAGCGGGAGAAACTACGAGCAGTACTTC,CASSQSSGRNYEQYF
.,TRBJ2-7,TRBV6-5,TRBD2,TGTGCCAGCAGTTACGGAATTGGACTAGCGGGAGGGCCATGGAACGAGCAGTACTTC,CASSYGIGLAGGPWNEQYF
few,TRBJ2-1,TRBV20-1,TRBD2,TGCAGTGCTAGAGGGCGGGAGTTGTACAATGAGCAGTTCTTC,CSARGRELYNEQFF
few,TRBJ1-2,TRBV20-1,TRBD1,TGCAGTGCGTATAGAGAGGGGGCAGGGACTGGCTACACCTTC,CSAYREGAGTGYTF
few,TRBJ2-1,TRBV10-3,.,TGTGCCATCACTGGGCAGGGCAGCGGCAATGAGCAGTTCTTC,CAITGQGSGNEQFF
.,TRBJ2-5,TRBV15,TRBD2,TGTGCCACCAGCAGAGAGGCTAGCGGGATAATACTGCAGTACTTC,CATSREASGIILQYF
few,TRBJ2-1,TRBV6-2/TRBV6-3,TRBD2,TGTGCCAGCAGCCAAACTCTAGCGGGATCATACAATGAGCAGTTCTTC,CASSQTLAGSYNEQFF
.,TRBJ1-2,TRBV27,.,TGTGCCAGCAGCTCGATAGGCTTGGATGGCTACACCTTC,CASSSIGLDGYTF
once,TRBJ1-4,TRBV4-2,TRBD1,TGTGCCAGCAGCCAAGAAGGGGGCTGGAAAAAACTGTTTTTT,CASSQEGGWKKLFF
.,TRBJ1-2,TRBV27,.,TGTGCCAGCGGGGGGGGGATGGAAGGCTACACCTTC,CASGGGMEGYTF
.,TRBJ2-7,TRBV6-6,TRBD2,TGTGCCAGCAGTTACTCGAGAGGACTAGCGGGGTCCTACGAGCAGTACTTC,CASSYSRGLAGSYEQYF
.,TRBJ2-1,TRBV19,TRBD2,TGTGCCAGTAACCCTCCTAGCGGGAGGCAGTTCTTC,CASNPPSGRQFF
.,TRBJ2-5,TRBV5-1,TRBD2,TGCGCCAGCAGCCAGGGCCTAAAGCGGGAGAAGTACTTC,CASSQGLKREKYF
.,TRBJ1-1,TRBV7-9,.,TGTGCCAGCAGCCTGGGACACCTGAACACTGAAGCTTTCTTT,CASSLGHLNTEAFF